One sample yielded the 14 T cell receptor beta chains listed below, sequenced in a study of T cell responses to AZD1222 COVID-19 vaccine. Generated by immunoSEQ multiplex PCR, the TCRdb table keeps only in-frame clones and is missing some. The table has roughly 160,000 clones, about 92% seen once; the top ten hold 1% to 1.5%. Source: peripheral blood, taken 28 days after the second AZD1222 dose. Receptor source: an adult who received the AZD1222 COVID-19 vaccine.

The J gene is TRBJ1-1, the V gene TRBV20-1; no definite D call. The V gene lost 2 bases and the J gene lost 5 bases, with 6 bases spanning the gap. Germline values: CDR1 DFQATT, CDR2 SNEGSKA (reference sequence). The CDR3 totals 11 residues. The DNA for the CDR3 is TGCAGTGCTAGACAGAATACTGAAGCTTTCTTT. It is translated as CSARQNTEAFF.

The chain combines TRBV5-4 with TRBJ1-2, with a tentative D call TRBD1 (5 bases). Germline-derived CDR1 and CDR2 are SGHNT and YYREEE (reference sequence). Trimming removed 0 bases at V and 8 bases at J, with 11 bases between. The length of the CDR3 is 13 residues. This chain's CDR3 is CASSLVGARGYTF. The CDR3 DNA is TGTGCCAGCAGCTTGGTAGGGGCGAGAGGCTACACCTTC.

The chain recombines TRBV29-1 with TRBJ1-5; D is possibly TRBD1 (5 bases). Germline V CDR1 and CDR2: SQVTM, ANQGSEA. The CDR3 covers 14 residues. V was cut by 7 bases and J by 6 bases, with 19 bases left in between. CDR3 sequence reads: CSALAAPGGQPQHF. The CDR3 DNA is TGCAGCGCCCTCGCGGCCCCCGGGGGTCAGCCCCAGCATTTT.

The rearrangement uses TRBV10-3 and TRBJ2-1, with no clear D. This CDR3 has 14 amino acids. Germline CDR1 reads ENHRY; CDR2 reads SYGVKD. Trimming stripped 6 bases from V and 8 bases from J, with 17 bases between. CDR3 residues: CAISSRDLVHEQFF. CDR3 nucleotides: TGTGCCATCAGCTCTAGGGATCTGGTCCATGAGCAGTTCTTC.

This sequence joins TRBV10-3 and TRBJ2-5; 14 bases map to TRBD2. With 0 bases clipped from V and 5 bases from J, the junction kept 5 bases outside the gene matches. CDR1 ENHRY and CDR2 SYGVKD come from the germline V gene. This CDR3 contains 17 residues. The CDR3 DNA reads TGTGCCATCAGTGAGTCGGGACTAGCGGGGGCGGACGAGACCCAGTACTTC. Translating it yields CAISESGLAGADETQYF.

J is TRBJ1-1 and V is TRBV6-6, with a weak D call TRBD1 (6 bases). This CDR3 is built from 16 residues. V was pared by 4 bases and J by 3 bases, with 18 bases between. Per germline, CDR1 MNHNY and CDR2 SVGAGI (reference sequence). The CDR3 is CASSWVEWGRYTEAFF. CDR3 bases: TGTGCCAGCAGTTGGGTTGAGTGGGGGCGGTACACTGAAGCTTTCTTT.

The chain employs TRBV18 and TRBJ1-1; D is undetermined. Germline CDR1 KGHSH, CDR2 LQKENI. The CDR3 contains 13 residues. Trimming shortened V by 2 bases and J by 5 bases, and 9 bases separated the two germline ends. The CDR3 DNA reads TGTGCCAGCTCACCAAACATAAGAACTGAAGCTTTCTTT. Its protein is CASSPNIRTEAFF.

As for this clone: A junction end diverges from the germline sequence, so it may reflect a read error. The chain joins TRBV6-5 to TRBJ2-1, with D perhaps matching TRBD2 (5 bases). Germline CDR1 reads MNHEY; CDR2 reads SVGAGI. CDR3 length equals 11 residues. CDR3 nucleotide sequence: TGCGGGTCTGGGAGAAACAATGAGCAGTTCTTC. Translation: CGSGRNNEQFF.

The rearrangement uses TRBV4-3 and TRBJ2-5; perhaps TRBD2 as D (5 bases). V was cut by 4 bases and J by 7 bases, with 13 bases left in between. CDR3 size: 13 residues. Per the germline V gene, CDR1 is LGHNA and CDR2 is YSLEER. CDR3 DNA: TGCGCCAGCAGCCCGCCTGGAGGACGGACCCAGTACTTC. It encodes CASSPPGGRTQYF.

V gene TRBV6-2 or TRBV6-3 combines with J gene TRBJ2-1; TRBD2 aligns across 8 bases. J gave up 0 bases and V 5 bases, and 0 bases lay outside the gene matches. This CDR3 spans 14 amino acids. Per germline, CDR1 MNHEY and CDR2 SVGEGT. The CDR3 DNA reads TGTGCCAGCAGTAGCGGGAGCTCCTACAATGAGCAGTTCTTC. Translation gives CASSSGSSYNEQFF.

This clone was observed a few times. The same CDR3 is also encoded by other DNA sequences in this sample. V usage is TRBV15 and J usage is TRBJ1-5; no clear D gene. The germline gives CDR1 LNHNV, CDR2 YYDKDF (reference sequence). This CDR3 has 13 amino acids. The V gene lost 0 bases and the J gene lost 5 bases, with 5 bases spanning the gap. CDR3 protein: CATSRDPDQPQHF. The CDR3, as DNA: TGTGCCACCAGCAGAGATCCAGATCAGCCCCAGCATTTT.

The chain joins TRBV5-6 to TRBJ1-2; possibly TRBD1 for D (6 bases). The germline V gene encodes CDR1 SGHDT and CDR2 YYEEEE. The V end lost 6 bases, the J end lost 3 bases, and 15 bases lay between the germline ends. The CDR3 is made up of 14 amino acids. The CDR3 here is CASIDRRRDYGYTF. The CDR3 coding sequence is TGTGCCAGCATTGACAGGCGAAGGGACTATGGCTACACCTTC.

The V and J genes are TRBV29-1 and TRBJ2-2; D ambiguous. Germline V CDR1 and CDR2: SQVTM, ANQGSEA. The CDR3 spans 14 residues. The V gene lost 6 bases and the J gene lost 4 bases, with 15 bases spanning the gap. The CDR3 reads CSVRQPYGTGELFF. CDR3 nucleotides: TGCAGCGTACGCCAACCCTACGGCACCGGGGAGCTGTTTTTT.

This rearrangement joins TRBV30 to TRBJ1-3, with D unresolved. The V end was cut by 0 bases, the J end by 8 bases, with 8 bases between. CDR1 is GTSNPN, CDR2 SVGIG, per germline (reference sequence). The CDR3 length is 12 residues. CDR3 region: CAWSVGEDTIYF. The CDR3 DNA follows: TGTGCCTGGAGTGTGGGAGAAGACACCATATATTTT.